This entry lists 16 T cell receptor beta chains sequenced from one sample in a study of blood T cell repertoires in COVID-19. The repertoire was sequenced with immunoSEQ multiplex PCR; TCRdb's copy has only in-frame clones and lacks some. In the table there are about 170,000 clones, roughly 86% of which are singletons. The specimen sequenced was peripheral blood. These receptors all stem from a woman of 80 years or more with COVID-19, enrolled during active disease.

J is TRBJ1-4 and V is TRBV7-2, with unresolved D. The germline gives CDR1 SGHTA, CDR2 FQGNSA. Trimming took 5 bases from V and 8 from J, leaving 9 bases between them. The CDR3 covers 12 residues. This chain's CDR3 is CASSPAREKLFF. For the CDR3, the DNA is TGTGCCAGCAGCCCAGCCAGGGAAAAACTGTTTTTT.

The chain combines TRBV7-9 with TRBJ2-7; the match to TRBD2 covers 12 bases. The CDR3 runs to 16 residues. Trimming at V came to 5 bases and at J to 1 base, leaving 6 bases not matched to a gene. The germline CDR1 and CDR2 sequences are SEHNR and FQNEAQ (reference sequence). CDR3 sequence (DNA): TGTGCCAGCAGCCCACCCGGACTAGCGGGATCCTACGAGCAGTACTTC. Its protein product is CASSPPGLAGSYEQYF.

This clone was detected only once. The CDR3 DNA reads as TGCAGTGCTAGTGAGACAGGGGGCACCGGGGAGCTGTTTTTT. It translates to CSASETGGTGELFF. The chain combines TRBV20-1 with TRBJ2-2, with 9 bases that match TRBD1. Looked up from germline, CDR1 is DFQATT and CDR2 is SNEGSKA (reference sequence). This CDR3 spans 14 amino acids. The trim removed 3 bases at V and 4 bases at J, leaving 3 bases unmatched.

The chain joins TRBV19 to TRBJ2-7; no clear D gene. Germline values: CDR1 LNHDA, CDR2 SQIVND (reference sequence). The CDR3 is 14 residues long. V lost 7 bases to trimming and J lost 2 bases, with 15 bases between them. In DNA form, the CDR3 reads TGTGCCAGTAAGCGAGACCCAGTCGCCTACGAGCAGTACTTC. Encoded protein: CASKRDPVAYEQYF. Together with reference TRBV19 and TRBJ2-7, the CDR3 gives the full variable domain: DGGITQSPKYLFRKEGQNVTLSCEQNLNHDAMYWYRQDPGQGLRLIYYSQIVNDFQKGDIAEGYSVSREKKESFPLTVTSAQKNPTAFYLCASKRDPVAYEQYFGPGTRLTVT.

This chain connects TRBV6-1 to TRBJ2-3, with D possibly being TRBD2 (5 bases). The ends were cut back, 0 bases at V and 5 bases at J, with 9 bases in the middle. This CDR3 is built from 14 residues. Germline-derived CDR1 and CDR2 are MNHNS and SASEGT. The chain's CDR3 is CASSEAWAGDTQYF. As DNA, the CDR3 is TGTGCCAGCAGTGAAGCGTGGGCGGGAGATACGCAGTATTTT.

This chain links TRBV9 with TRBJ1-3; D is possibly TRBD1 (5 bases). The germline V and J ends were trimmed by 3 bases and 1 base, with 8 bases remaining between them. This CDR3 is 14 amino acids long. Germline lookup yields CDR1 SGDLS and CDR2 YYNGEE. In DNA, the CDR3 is TGTGCCAGCAGCGGGACAAGATCTGGAAACACCATATATTTT. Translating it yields CASSGTRSGNTIYF.

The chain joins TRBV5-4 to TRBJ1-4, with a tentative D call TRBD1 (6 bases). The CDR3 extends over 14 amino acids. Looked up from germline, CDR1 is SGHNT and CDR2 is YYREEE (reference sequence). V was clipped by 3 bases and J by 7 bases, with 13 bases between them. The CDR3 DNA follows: TGTGCCAGCAGCTCAGGACAGTGGGGTGAAAAACTGTTTTTT. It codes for CASSSGQWGEKLFF.

This chain's CDR3 is CAGGRGLNNEQFF. The CDR3 DNA follows: TGTGCCGGGGGAAGGGGGCTAAACAATGAGCAGTTCTTC. The chain employs TRBV2 and TRBJ2-1; 7 bases agree with TRBD1. Germline values: CDR1 SNHLY, CDR2 FYNNEI. The trim removed 11 bases at V and 5 bases at J, leaving 9 bases unmatched. The CDR3 has 13 amino acids.

The CDR3 reads CASSRWAGVNQPQHF. For the CDR3, the DNA is TGCGCCAGCAGCCGGTGGGCAGGGGTCAATCAGCCCCAGCATTTT. J is TRBJ1-5 and V is TRBV5-1, with D possibly matching TRBD1 (6 bases). This CDR3 has 15 amino acids. Trimming cost V 4 bases and J 3 bases, with 14 bases left between them. The germline gives CDR1 SGHRS, CDR2 YFSETQ.

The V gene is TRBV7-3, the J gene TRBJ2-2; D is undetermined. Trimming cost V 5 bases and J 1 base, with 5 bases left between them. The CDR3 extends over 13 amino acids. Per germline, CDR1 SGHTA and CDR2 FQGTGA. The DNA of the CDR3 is TGTGCCAGCAGCGGGCAGAACACCGGGGAGCTGTTTTTT. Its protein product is CASSGQNTGELFF. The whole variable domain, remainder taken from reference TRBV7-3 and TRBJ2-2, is GAGVSQTPSNKVTEKGKYVELRCDPISGHTALYWYRQSLGQGPEFLIYFQGTGAADDSGLPNDRFFAVRPEGSVSTLKIQRTERGDSAVYLCASSGQNTGELFFGEGSRLTVL.

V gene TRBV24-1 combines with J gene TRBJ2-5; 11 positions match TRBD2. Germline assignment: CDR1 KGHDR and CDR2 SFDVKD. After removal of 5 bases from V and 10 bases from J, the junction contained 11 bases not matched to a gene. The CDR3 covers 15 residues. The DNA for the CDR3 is TGTGCCACCAGTGCTAATCTAGCGGGAGGTGTGGGCCAGTACTTC. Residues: CATSANLAGGVGQYF.

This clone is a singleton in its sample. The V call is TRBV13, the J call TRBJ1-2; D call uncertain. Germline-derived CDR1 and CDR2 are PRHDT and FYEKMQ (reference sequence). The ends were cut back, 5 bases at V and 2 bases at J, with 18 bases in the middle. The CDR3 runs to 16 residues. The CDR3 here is CASSPRVMNPNYGYTF. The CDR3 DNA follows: TGTGCCAGCAGCCCCCGAGTAATGAATCCCAACTATGGCTACACCTTC.

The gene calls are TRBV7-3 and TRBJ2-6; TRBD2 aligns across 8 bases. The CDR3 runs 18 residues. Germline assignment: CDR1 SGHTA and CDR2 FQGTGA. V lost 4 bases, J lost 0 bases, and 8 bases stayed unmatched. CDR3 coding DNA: TGTGCCAGCAGCTCCTTAGCGGGGACTAGCTCTGGGGCCAACGTCCTGACTTTC. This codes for CASSSLAGTSSGANVLTF.

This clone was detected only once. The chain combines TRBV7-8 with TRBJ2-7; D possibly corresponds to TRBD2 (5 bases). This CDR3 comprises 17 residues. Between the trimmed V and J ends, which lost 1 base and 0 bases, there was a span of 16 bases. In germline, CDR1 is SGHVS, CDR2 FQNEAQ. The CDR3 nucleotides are TGTGCCAGCAGCTTAGTCCCCAGCGGAGCCAACTCCTACGAGCAGTACTTC. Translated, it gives CASSLVPSGANSYEQYF. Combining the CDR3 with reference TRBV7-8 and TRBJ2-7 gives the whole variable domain GAGVSQSPRYKVAKRGQDVALRCDPISGHVSLFWYQQALGQGPEFLTYFQNEAQLDKSGLPSDRFFAERPEGSVSTLKIQRTQQEDSAVYLCASSLVPSGANSYEQYFGPGTRLTVT.

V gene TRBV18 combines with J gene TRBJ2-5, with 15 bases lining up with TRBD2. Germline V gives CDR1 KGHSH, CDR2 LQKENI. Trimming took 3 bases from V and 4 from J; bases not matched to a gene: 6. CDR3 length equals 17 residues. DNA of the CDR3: TGTGCCAGCTCACCCCTTATGGGACTAGCGGGAGGAGAGACCCAGTACTTC. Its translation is CASSPLMGLAGGETQYF. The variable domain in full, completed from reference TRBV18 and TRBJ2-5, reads NAGVMQNPRHLVRRRGQEARLRCSPMKGHSHVYWYRQLPEEGLKFMVYLQKENIIDESGMPKERFSAEFPKEGPSILRIQQVVRGDSAAYFCASSPLMGLAGGETQYFGPGTRLLVL.

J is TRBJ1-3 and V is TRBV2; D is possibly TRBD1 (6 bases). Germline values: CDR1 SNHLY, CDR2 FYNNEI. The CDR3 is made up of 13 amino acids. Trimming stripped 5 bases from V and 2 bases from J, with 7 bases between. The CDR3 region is CASSTGTGNTIYF. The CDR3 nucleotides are TGTGCCAGCAGTACAGGGACTGGAAACACCATATATTTT. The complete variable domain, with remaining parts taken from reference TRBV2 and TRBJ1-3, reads EPEVTQTPSHQVTQMGQEVILRCVPISNHLYFYWYRQILGQKVEFLVSFYNNEISEKSEIFDDQFSVERPDGSNFTLKIRSTKLEDSAMYFCASSTGTGNTIYFGEGSWLTVV.